The TCR beta chain under discussion was sequenced for a study of shared clonotypes between healthy human individuals (TCRdb year 2020). General notes on the study: The cohort comprised two women and a few men aged 18 to 49 years. Different laboratories and diverse techniques were used to prepare libraries and sequence TCR repertoires, to increase sequencing depth and limit assay-specific biases. The study deeply sequenced blood TCR repertoires of five healthy adults to estimate repertoire size and the extent of clonotype sharing between individuals. Between about 0.8 and 9 billion PBMCs per donor were obtained by leukapheresis. For each donor, CD4 naive and CD4 memory were each run on three plates, CD8 naive on two plates, and CD8 memory on one plate. Results and caveats for the whole study, not just this receptor: Roughly 5% of naive CD4, 3.5% of naive CD8, roughly 2.4% of memory CD4, and around 0.4% of memory CD8 clonotypes were shared across several donors. Sampling was restricted to blood, and TCR repertoires in tissues likely differ from the TCR repertoires found in blood. Naive subsets generally had larger estimated clonotype richness than memory subsets did. Compared with non-shared clonotypes, the clonotypes found in all four sorted-subset donors had higher generation probabilities. Incomplete sequencing was indicated by rarefaction of sorted-subset datasets, despite the large sequencing depth. The genetic and exposure-history diversity represented was limited by the small number of donors. Pairwise subsampling indicated that sequencing depth was expected to affect the degree of clonotype sharing among donors.

Healthy HIV-negative adults with no recently reported acute infections or vaccinations were included as donors. Only Caucasian adults living in Nashville, Tennessee, USA were represented among the donors. CD8 memory samples consisted of magnetically selected CD45RO+ cells combined with CCR7-negative CD45RA+ effector memory (TemRA) cells. Blood was collected by leukapheresis, and PBMCs were isolated by Ficoll-Histopaque density gradient centrifugation and then cryopreserved in liquid nitrogen vapor phase. Analytical flow cytometry was used to check the purity and quantity of every magnetically sorted T cell population. From each sorted fraction, genomic DNA was isolated and quantified by UV absorbance on a Nanodrop 2000c. Per the germline V gene (reference sequence), SEHNR is the CDR1 and FQNEAQ is the CDR2. Reading from cysteine to phenylalanine, the CDR3 counts 15 amino acids. Only CDR3 DNA is held: 45 bases, read in frame from base 1. V is pared back by 5 bases and J by 4 bases, with 14 bases lying between the germline termini.

Note on this clone: Its binding antigen is unknown. Per-nucleotide qualities are absent, and no much larger clonotype sits a single base away.

TCR CDR3 regions were amplified from genomic DNA by multiplex PCR using the deep immunoSEQ assay. Extracted genomic DNA from each cell subset was spread evenly across all wells of several immunoSEQ 96-well plates, with each plate serving as a replicate. For sorted subsets, each replicate PCR was loaded with 150 to 250 ng genomic DNA, equivalent to some 27,000 T cell genomes. The purified libraries were quantified using a Qubit 3.0 fluorometer, sized with a Bioanalyzer 2100, and then quantified again using the KAPA Library Quantification kit. A separate single-read 150-cycle Illumina NextSeq 550 flow cell was used to sequence each immunoSEQ 96-well plate. The paper's processing steps were these. Because only junctional sequences without quality scores were contained in the immunoSEQ output, filtering matching that applied to full-length reads could not be performed. To assign V/J genes and CDR3, sequences were annotated against IMGT germline references using PyIR, a Python wrapper for IgBLAST v1.9. Reads with weak V/J assignments (E-value above 1e-6), missing CDR3, stop codons, out-of-frame junctions, or ambiguous translated residues were removed. V3J clonotypes were defined as sequences sharing an identical inferred V gene, J gene, and CDR3 amino acid sequence. The percentage overlap between two repertoires was calculated by dividing the number of shared unique clonotypes by the size of the smaller repertoire. Three approaches were used to assess repertoire richness: RTK rarefaction, the Chao1 estimator, and Recon v2.1 estimates of unobserved clonotypes. OLGA was used to compute generation probabilities for all TCRbeta clonotypes that the gDNA method yielded from a handful of donors. In its TCRdb copy, this immuneACCESS table keeps in-frame sequences only and misses some clones. Where compared with another copy, unresolved V genes explain less than half of these, and the others have no known cause. V and J calls and clone size come straight from that table; D and trimming were deduced from the DNA. Recorded for this sample are roughly 320,000 clones; around 87% of them occurred a single time. The ten largest clones add up to around 15% of the sample.

The V and J genes are TRBV7-9 and TRBJ1-4; the D gene cannot be named for sure. Material: memory CD8+ T cells sorted from blood. The cell subset or site label here, explained by the study, means: CD45RO+ cells pooled with CCR7-negative TemRA cells. This TCR came from a man aged 18 to 30 in good health. The CDR3 has the sequence CASSPPTGSNEKLFF. The DNA sequence is given as TGTGCCAGCAGCCCTCCGACGGGTAGTAATGAAAAACTGTTTTTT.